This is a list of T cell receptor beta chains from one sample in a study of tissue T cells after allogeneic stem cell transplantation. This table comes from immunoSEQ multiplex PCR, and its TCRdb copy is limited to in-frame clones, with some not included. The sample contains 25,000 to 30,000 clones, over 75% of which appear only once. The starting material was blood, obtained before transplantation. Source of these receptors: a woman aged 18-49 years who later had graft-versus-host disease after an allogeneic stem cell transplant. Each CDR3 is given with its conserved first and last residue. A D gene is named only where the DNA matches it firmly. The size of a clone is reported for some rows only, either as once, few or many, or as a class for expanded clones.

abundance | j_gene | d_gene | len | v_gene | CDR3nt | CDR3aa
NA | TRBJ2-7 | TRBD1 | 13 | TRBV12-3/TRBV12-4 | TGTGCCAGCATCCTAAGCAGGGGGTACGAGCAGTACTTC | CASILSRGYEQYF
NA | TRBJ1-1 | NA | 15 | TRBV5-1 | TGCGCCAGCAGCGCGTCCGGGACGATGAACACTGAAGCTTTCTTT | CASSASGTMNTEAFF
NA | TRBJ2-7 | TRBD2 | 14 | TRBV6-6 | TGTGCCAGCAGTTATGGGGACCGGGAGGAGAGGCAGTACTTC | CASSYGDREERQYF
NA | TRBJ2-6 | NA | 12 | TRBV7-9 | TGTGCCAGCAGCTTAGTTCCCAACGTCCTGACTTTC | CASSLVPNVLTF
once | TRBJ1-4 | NA | 12 | TRBV28 | TGTGCCAGCAGCCTGGGCAGGGAAAAACTGTTTTTT | CASSLGREKLFF
NA | TRBJ2-1 | NA | 15 | TRBV6-4 | TGTGCCAGCACCCCAGGGGATGGCTCCTACAATGAGCAGTTCTTC | CASTPGDGSYNEQFF
NA | TRBJ2-2 | TRBD1 | 14 | TRBV6-4 | TGTGCCAGCAGGGATACTGACAGGGCCGGGGAGCTGTTTTTT | CASRDTDRAGELFF
NA | TRBJ1-2 | NA | 11 | TRBV20-1 | TGCAGTGCTAGTCAGGACTATGGCTACACCTTC | CSASQDYGYTF
NA | TRBJ2-7 | TRBD1 | 13 | TRBV2 | TGTGCCAGCAGTGGGGACAGGAGCTACGAGCAGTACTTC | CASSGDRSYEQYF
NA | TRBJ1-2 | NA | 10 | TRBV2 | TGTGCCCTAAGAGGGTTGGGCTACACCTTC | CALRGLGYTF
NA | TRBJ1-2 | TRBD1 | 13 | TRBV12-3/TRBV12-4 | TGTGCCAGCAGCACGACAGGGATCGGCGGCTACACCTTC | CASSTTGIGGYTF
NA | TRBJ2-5 | NA | 15 | TRBV2 | TGTGCCACGGCTCCTTCCAGGGCCCGCCAAGAGACCCAGTACTTC | CATAPSRARQETQYF
NA | TRBJ1-4 | TRBD1 | 16 | TRBV6-1 | TGTGCCAGCAGTGAAGTCCTCGGGACAGGAGGCGAAAAACTGTTTTTT | CASSEVLGTGGEKLFF
NA | TRBJ2-7 | NA | 15 | TRBV9 | TGTGCCAGCAGCGTAGGGGCAGCCAAATCCTACGAGCAGTACTTC | CASSVGAAKSYEQYF
NA | TRBJ1-2 | NA | 13 | TRBV19 | TGTGCCAGTAGGTTGACCAGAGGCTATGGCTACACCTTC | CASRLTRGYGYTF
NA | TRBJ2-7 | NA | 13 | TRBV2 | TGTGCCAGCAAGAGGGAGAGCTCCTACGAGCAGTACTTC | CASKRESSYEQYF
once | TRBJ1-1 | NA | 11 | TRBV5-4 | TGTGCCAGCAGCTCTGACACTGAAGCTTTCTTT | CASSSDTEAFF
NA | TRBJ2-3 | NA | 21 | TRBV23-1 | TGCGCCAGCAGTCAATCGATAGTACCCAGCAGGACAGCAAGGGGCACAGATACGCAGTATTTT | CASSQSIVPSRTARGTDTQYF
NA | TRBJ1-2 | NA | 15 | TRBV4-1 | TGCGCCAGCAGCCAAGCGGGGACTCCGACCTATGGCTACACCTTC | CASSQAGTPTYGYTF
NA | TRBJ1-6 | NA | 13 | TRBV7-9 | TGTGCCAGCAGCTCGGGGGGAGATTCACCCCTCCACTTT | CASSSGGDSPLHF
NA | TRBJ2-7 | NA | 13 | TRBV3-1/TRBV3-2 | TGTGCCAGCAGCCTCCTCCGCTGGGACGAGCAGTACTTC | CASSLLRWDEQYF
NA | TRBJ2-3 | NA | 13 | TRBV10-1 | TGCGCCAGCAGGGGAGGACAAACAGATACGCAGTATTTT | CASRGGQTDTQYF
NA | TRBJ1-2 | NA | 16 | TRBV14 | TGTGCCAGCAGCCAGGACCAAGGGGTACGGAACTATGGCTACACCTTC | CASSQDQGVRNYGYTF
NA | TRBJ2-5 | NA | 11 | TRBV20-1 | TGCAGTGGACGTAGCGCGGAGACCCAGTACTTC | CSGRSAETQYF
NA | TRBJ1-3 | NA | 12 | TRBV11-2 | TGTGCCAGCAGCTTAGATCTAGACACCATATATTTT | CASSLDLDTIYF
few | TRBJ2-6 | NA | 16 | TRBV29-1 | TGCAGCGTCTCGACAGATATAAACTCTGGGGCCAACGTCCTGACTTTC | CSVSTDINSGANVLTF
NA | TRBJ1-2 | NA | 14 | TRBV2 | TGTGCCAGCAGTAGTACAGAATTTCCTGGGGGCTACACCTTC | CASSSTEFPGGYTF
NA | TRBJ1-2 | TRBD1 | 13 | TRBV4-1 | TGCGCCAGCCGTGGGACAGAGGGAATTGACTACACCTTC | CASRGTEGIDYTF
NA | TRBJ1-1 | NA | 15 | TRBV5-6 | TGTGCCAGCAGCTATGCTTCGGGCTCGAGGGCTGAAGCTTTCTTT | CASSYASGSRAEAFF
NA | TRBJ2-3 | NA | 17 | TRBV11-2 | TGTGCCAGCAGCTTACTGTCTTTGGGGGGTCCGGCAGATACGCAGTATTTT | CASSLLSLGGPADTQYF
NA | TRBJ2-3 | TRBD1 | 15 | TRBV24-1 | TGTGCCACCAGCCCGGGACAGGGGCGCACAGATACGCAGTATTTT | CATSPGQGRTDTQYF
once | TRBJ1-4 | NA | 15 | TRBV5-1 | TGCGCCAGCAGCTTGGCCCCGGGGGCTAATGAAAAACTGTTTTTT | CASSLAPGANEKLFF
NA | TRBJ2-7 | NA | 13 | TRBV12-3/TRBV12-4 | TGTGCCAGCAGTATCCGGGCCCTCTACGAGCAGTACTTC | CASSIRALYEQYF
NA | TRBJ1-1 | NA | 13 | TRBV29-1 | TGCAGCGTTGAAGACGGGCTGAACACTGAAGCTTTCTTT | CSVEDGLNTEAFF
NA | TRBJ1-1 | TRBD1 | 15 | TRBV5-3 | TGTGCCAGAAGCCCGGTTGCAGGGGGCTTCACTGAAGCTTTCTTT | CARSPVAGGFTEAFF
NA | TRBJ2-3 | NA | 14 | TRBV13 | TGTGCCAGCAGCCATAGCGTCGGCACAGATACGCAGTATTTT | CASSHSVGTDTQYF
NA | TRBJ1-1 | NA | 14 | TRBV28 | TGTGCCAGCAGTTTTCCATCCAGGGGCACTGAAGCTTTCTTT | CASSFPSRGTEAFF
few | TRBJ1-6 | TRBD1 | 16 | TRBV11-2 | TGTGCCAGCAGCTTGGGTGGGACAGGGAGGAATTCACCCCTCCACTTT | CASSLGGTGRNSPLHF
once | TRBJ2-7 | TRBD1 | 16 | TRBV6-6 | TGTGCCAGCAGTCGACTACCGGGACAGGGTGTCTACGAGCAGTACTTC | CASSRLPGQGVYEQYF
NA | TRBJ2-3 | NA | 15 | TRBV7-8 | TGTGCCAGCAGCTTACTTAGGCAGGGCACAGATACGCAGTATTTT | CASSLLRQGTDTQYF
NA | TRBJ1-5 | TRBD1 | 14 | TRBV2 | TGTGCCAGCAGTATACTACAGGGGCGGCAGCCCCAGCATTTT | CASSILQGRQPQHF
NA | TRBJ1-2 | TRBD1 | 15 | TRBV4-2 | TGTGCCAGCAGCCACCACGACAGGGAGGGTTATGGCTACACCTTC | CASSHHDREGYGYTF
NA | TRBJ1-1 | TRBD1 | 14 | TRBV5-5 | TGTGCCAGCAGCCCGGGGGGGCCTCAGGGGGTCGCTTTCTTT | CASSPGGPQGVAFF